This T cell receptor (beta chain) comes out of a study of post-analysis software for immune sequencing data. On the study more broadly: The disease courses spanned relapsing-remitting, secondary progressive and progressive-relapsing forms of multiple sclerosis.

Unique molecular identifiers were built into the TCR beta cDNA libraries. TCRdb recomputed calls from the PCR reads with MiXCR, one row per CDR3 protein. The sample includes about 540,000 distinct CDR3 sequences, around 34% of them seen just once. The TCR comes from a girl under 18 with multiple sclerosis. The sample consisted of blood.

CDR3 DNA: TGTGCCAGCAGCGCTCCGGAGTGGGAAAACACCGGGGAGCTGTTTTTT. Amino acid sequence: CASSAPEWENTGELFF. The rearrangement links TRBV13 to TRBJ2-2, with D hard to call. The germline gives CDR1 PRHDT, CDR2 FYEKMQ (reference sequence). The CDR3 is 16 amino acids. V dropped 5 bases and J dropped 2 bases, with 15 bases sitting between them.